This T cell receptor beta chain appears in the sequencing data of a study of spatial heterogeneity in lung cancer. On the study more broadly: Each time, sequencing found more beta-chain sequences than alpha-chain sequences.

Trimming took off 6 bases at V and 1 base at J, with 9 bases between the two ends. The CDR3 covers 13 residues. Germline lookup yields CDR1 LGHNT and CDR2 FRNRAP. This clonotype was seen repeatedly, ten times or more. A library made for alpha chains picked up this beta chain off target, so its size means little. Indicated time point: sample taken at primary tumor resection. Sequencing of whole RNA from tumor, nontumor lung or frozen PBMC involved no sorting. Via MiXCR, TCRdb re-called the 5' RACE reads, giving one row per CDR3 protein. The sample records under 11,000 distinct CDR3 sequences, over 3% being singletons.

The clonotype was recovered from a female donor with early-stage non-small cell lung cancer. Here the sequenced sample was PBMCs, taken at surgery. The chain joins TRBV12-5 to TRBJ1-1; D is unresolved. Here the CDR3 DNA reads TGTGCTAGTGGGGAGGACGGGAACACTGAAGCTTTCTTT. Its translation: CASGEDGNTEAFF.